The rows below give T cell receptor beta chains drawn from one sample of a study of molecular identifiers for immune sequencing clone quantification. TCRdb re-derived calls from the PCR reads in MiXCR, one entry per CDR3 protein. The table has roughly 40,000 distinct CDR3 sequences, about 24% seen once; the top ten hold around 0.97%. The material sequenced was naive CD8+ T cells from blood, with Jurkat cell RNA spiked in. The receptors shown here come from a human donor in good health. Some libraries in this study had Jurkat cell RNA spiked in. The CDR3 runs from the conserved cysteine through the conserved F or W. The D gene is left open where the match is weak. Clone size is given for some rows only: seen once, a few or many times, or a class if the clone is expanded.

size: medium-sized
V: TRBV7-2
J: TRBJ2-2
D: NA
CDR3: CASSLVSPTGELFF
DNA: TGTGCCAGCAGCTTAGTGTCCCCCACCGGGGAGCTGTTTTTT

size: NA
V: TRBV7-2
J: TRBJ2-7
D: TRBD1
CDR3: CASSLQSGGYYEQYF
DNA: TGTGCCAGCAGCTTGCAATCAGGGGGTTACTACGAGCAGTACTTC

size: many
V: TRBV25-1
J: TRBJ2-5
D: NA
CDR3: CASSEWGRARETQYF
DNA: TGTGCCAGCAGTGAATGGGGCAGGGCCCGAGAGACCCAGTACTTC

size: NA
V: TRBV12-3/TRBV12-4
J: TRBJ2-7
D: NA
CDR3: CASSFGVISYEQYF
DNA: TGTGCCAGCAGTTTCGGGGTGATCTCGTACGAGCAGTACTTC

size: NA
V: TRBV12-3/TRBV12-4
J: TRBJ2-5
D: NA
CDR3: CASSLVPRAQETQYF
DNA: TGTGCCAGCAGTTTAGTCCCCCGGGCCCAAGAGACCCAGTACTTC

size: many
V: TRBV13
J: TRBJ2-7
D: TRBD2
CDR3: CASSARTSGSPTVEQYF
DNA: TGTGCCAGCAGCGCCCGGACTAGCGGGAGTCCCACGGTTGAGCAGTACTTC

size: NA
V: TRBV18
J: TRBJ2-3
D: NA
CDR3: CTNSPPSTDTQYF
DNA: TGTACCAACTCACCACCGAGCACAGATACGCAGTATTTT

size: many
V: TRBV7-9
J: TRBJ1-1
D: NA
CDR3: CASSPLLGTEAFF
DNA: TGTGCCAGCAGCCCGTTATTGGGCACTGAAGCTTTCTTT

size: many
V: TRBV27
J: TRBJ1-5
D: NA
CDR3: CASSLRGVGNQPQHF
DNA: TGTGCCAGCAGTTTAAGGGGTGTGGGCAATCAGCCCCAGCATTTT

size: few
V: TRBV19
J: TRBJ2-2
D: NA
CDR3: CASSIGTDTGELFF
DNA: TGTGCCAGTAGTATAGGGACAGACACCGGGGAGCTGTTTTTT

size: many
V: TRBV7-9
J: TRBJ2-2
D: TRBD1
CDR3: CASSSRDRGLNTGELFF
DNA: TGTGCCAGCAGCTCCCGGGACAGGGGGTTGAACACCGGGGAGCTGTTTTTT

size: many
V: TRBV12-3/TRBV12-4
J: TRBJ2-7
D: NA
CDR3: CASSFQRRVLCF
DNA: TGTGCCAGCAGTTTTCAAAGGCGGGTGTTGTGCTTC

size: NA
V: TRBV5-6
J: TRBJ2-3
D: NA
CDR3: CASGLGSTDTQYF
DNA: TGTGCCAGCGGCTTGGGCAGCACAGATACGCAGTATTTT

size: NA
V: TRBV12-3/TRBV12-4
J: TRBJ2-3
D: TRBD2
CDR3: CASSSPPAGGKTGTQYF
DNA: TGTGCCAGCAGTTCTCCCCCAGCGGGGGGTAAGACAGGTACGCAGTATTTT

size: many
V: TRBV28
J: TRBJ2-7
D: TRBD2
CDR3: CASSFSPLAGGPSSYEQYF
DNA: TGTGCCAGCAGTTTCTCCCCCCTAGCGGGAGGGCCGAGCTCCTACGAGCAGTACTTC

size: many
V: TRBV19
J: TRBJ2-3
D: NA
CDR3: CASSILWRGTDTQYF
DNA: TGTGCCAGTAGTATTCTGTGGAGGGGAACAGATACGCAGTATTTT

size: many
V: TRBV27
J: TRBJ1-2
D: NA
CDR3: CASSLSPTNYGYTF
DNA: TGTGCCAGCAGTTTATCGCCAACTAACTATGGCTACACCTTC

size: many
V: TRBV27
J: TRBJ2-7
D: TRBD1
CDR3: CASSFGYRGSEQYF
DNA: TGTGCCAGCAGTTTCGGTTACAGGGGGTCCGAGCAGTACTTC

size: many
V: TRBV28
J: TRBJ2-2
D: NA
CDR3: CAAVGAGELFF
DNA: TGTGCCGCTGTGGGGGCCGGGGAGCTGTTTTTT

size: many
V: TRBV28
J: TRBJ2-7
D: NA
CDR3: CASSSPSGGEQYF
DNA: TGTGCCAGCAGTTCCCCCTCTGGAGGCGAGCAGTACTTC

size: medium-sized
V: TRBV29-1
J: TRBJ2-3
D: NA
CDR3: CSVEFSRGESPSTDTQYF
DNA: TGCAGCGTTGAGTTCAGCAGGGGCGAGAGCCCGAGCACAGATACGCAGTATTTT

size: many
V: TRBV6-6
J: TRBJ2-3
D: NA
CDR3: CASELAGTNTDTQYF
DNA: TGTGCCAGCGAACTTGCTGGGACAAACACAGATACGCAGTATTTT

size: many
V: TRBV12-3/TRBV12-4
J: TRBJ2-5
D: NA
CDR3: CASSLATPETQYF
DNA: TGTGCCAGCAGTTTAGCGACCCCGGAGACCCAGTACTTC

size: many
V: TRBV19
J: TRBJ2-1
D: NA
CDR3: CASSIVGGEYNEQFF
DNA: TGTGCCAGTAGTATAGTTGGCGGGGAGTACAATGAGCAGTTCTTC

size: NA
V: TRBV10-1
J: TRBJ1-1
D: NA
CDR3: CASSGPGNTEASF
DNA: TGCGCCAGCAGTGGCCCGGGGAACACTGAAGCTTCCTTT

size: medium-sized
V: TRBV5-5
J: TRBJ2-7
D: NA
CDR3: CASSLSWGGTYEQYF
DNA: TGTGCCAGCAGCCTGTCTTGGGGAGGTACCTACGAGCAGTACTTC

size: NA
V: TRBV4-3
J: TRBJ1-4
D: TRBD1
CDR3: CTSSQKQGSYNEKLFF
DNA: TGCACCAGCAGCCAAAAACAGGGGTCTTATAATGAAAAACTGTTTTTT